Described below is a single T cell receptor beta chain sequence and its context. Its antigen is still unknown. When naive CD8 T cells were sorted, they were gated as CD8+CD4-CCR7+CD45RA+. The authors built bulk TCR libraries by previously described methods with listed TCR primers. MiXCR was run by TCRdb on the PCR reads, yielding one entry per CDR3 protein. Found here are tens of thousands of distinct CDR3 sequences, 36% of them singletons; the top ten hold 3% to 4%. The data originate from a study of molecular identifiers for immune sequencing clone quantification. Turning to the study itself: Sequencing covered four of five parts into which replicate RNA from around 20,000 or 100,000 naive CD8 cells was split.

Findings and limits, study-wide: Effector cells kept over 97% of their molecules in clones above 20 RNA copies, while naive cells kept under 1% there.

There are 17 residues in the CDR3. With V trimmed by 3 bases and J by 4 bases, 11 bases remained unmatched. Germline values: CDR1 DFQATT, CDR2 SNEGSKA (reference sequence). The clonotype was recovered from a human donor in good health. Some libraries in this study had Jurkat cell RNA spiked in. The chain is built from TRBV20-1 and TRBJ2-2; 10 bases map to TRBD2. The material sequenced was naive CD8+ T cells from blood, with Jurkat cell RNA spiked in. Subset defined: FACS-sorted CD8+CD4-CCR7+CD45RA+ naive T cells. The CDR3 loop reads CSARGIKREGATGELFF. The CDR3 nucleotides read TGCAGTGCTAGGGGAATTAAGCGGGAGGGTGCCACCGGGGAGCTGTTTTTT.